Below, 14 T cell receptor beta chains from the same sample are listed, as sequenced in a study of T cell repertoires in cytomegalovirus infection. TCRdb processed the reads anew with MiXCR; each CDR3 protein has one entry. This sample has hundreds of thousands of distinct CDR3 sequences, with roughly 26% found just once. The sequencing input was CD8+ T cells from PBMCs. Receptor source: a human donor in good health (CMV status not recorded). Some clones in this sample may be carry-over from other donors' samples.

The V call is TRBV25-1, the J call TRBJ1-5, with unresolved D. V was trimmed by 4 bases and J by 4 bases, leaving 11 bases between them. Germline V gives CDR1 MGHDK, CDR2 SYGVNS. The CDR3 consists of 14 residues. CDR3 nucleotide sequence: TGTGCCAGCAGTGGTGTAGACCCTAATCAGCCCCAGCATTTT. Residues: CASSGVDPNQPQHF.

This chain links TRBV12-3 or TRBV12-4 with TRBJ1-1; no clear D gene. The V end was cut by 6 bases, the J end by 2 bases, with 19 bases between. This CDR3 region has 16 residues. The DNA for the CDR3 is TGTGCCAGCAGCCGAAGTTCGTACAGCCAAAACACTGAAGCTTTCTTT. Amino acid sequence: CASSRSSYSQNTEAFF.

This clonotype was detected ten times or more. V is TRBV7-6 and J is TRBJ2-1; D possibly matches TRBD1 or TRBD2 (5 bases each). This CDR3 is built from 15 residues. The V end lost 5 bases, the J end lost 2 bases, and 13 bases lay between the germline ends. Germline assignment: CDR1 SGHVS and CDR2 FNYEAQ. Written as DNA, the CDR3 is TGTGCCAGCAGCGCATCTCGGGGCCCCTACAATGAGCAGTTCTTC. Translated: CASSASRGPYNEQFF.

This clonotype was recorded a few times. The chain employs TRBV7-9 and TRBJ1-5; D not certain. The germline CDR1 and CDR2 sequences are SEHNR and FQNEAQ (reference sequence). The germline V and J ends were trimmed by 5 bases and 4 bases, with 9 bases remaining between them. The CDR3 is 13 amino acids. In DNA form, the CDR3 reads TGTGCCAGCAGCACGGGAAGGAATCAGCCCCAGCATTTT. Its translation is CASSTGRNQPQHF.

This clonotype was seen ten or more times. The chain uses TRBV28 and TRBJ1-2, with 8 bases fitting TRBD1. The trim removed 5 bases at V and 2 bases at J, leaving 13 bases unmatched. The CDR3 runs 17 residues. The V gene's germline CDR1 is MDHEN and CDR2 SYDVKM. The CDR3 region is CASSPTPDRGLNYGYTF. The DNA for the CDR3 is TGTGCCAGCAGTCCTACCCCAGACAGGGGCTTGAACTATGGCTACACCTTC.

V is TRBV19 and J is TRBJ1-1; no reliable D call. Germline values: CDR1 LNHDA, CDR2 SQIVND (reference sequence). Trimming took off 4 bases at V and 0 bases at J, with 9 bases between the two ends. The CDR3 runs 14 residues. In nucleotides, the CDR3 is TGTGCCAGTAGTAAGATAGACTTGAACACTGAAGCTTTCTTT. Residues: CASSKIDLNTEAFF.

The V and J genes are TRBV5-6 and TRBJ2-1; no definite D call. Germline CDR1 SGHDT, CDR2 YYEEEE. CDR3 size: 16 residues. The V end lost 0 bases, the J end lost 3 bases, and 13 bases lay between the germline ends. Written as DNA, the CDR3 is TGTGCCAGCAGCTTGGATCCACCTACCAACTACAATGAGCAGTTCTTC. The encoded protein is CASSLDPPTNYNEQFF.

There are a few counts of this clonotype. The chain uses TRBV7-9 and TRBJ2-1; 16 bases fit TRBD2. V lost 7 bases, J lost 0 bases, and 6 bases stayed unmatched. There are 18 residues in the CDR3. Germline V gives CDR1 SEHNR, CDR2 FQNEAQ (reference sequence). CDR3 region: CASILGLAGGSSYNEQFF. The CDR3, as DNA: TGTGCCAGCATCCTGGGACTAGCGGGGGGGAGCTCCTACAATGAGCAGTTCTTC.

This clonotype was observed a few times. The chain combines TRBV5-1 with TRBJ2-5, with 9 nucleotides matching TRBD1. Trimming removed 1 base from V and 5 bases from J; junction bases left unmatched: 6. Germline V lookup: CDR1 SGHRS, CDR2 YFSETQ. This CDR3 has 15 amino acids. CDR3 nucleotides: TGCGCCAGCAGCTTGTCACAGGGGGCTAGGGAGACCCAGTACTTC. Translated, it gives CASSLSQGARETQYF. Full variable domain (rest looked up from reference TRBV5-1 and TRBJ2-5): KAGVTQTPRYLIKTRGQQVTLSCSPISGHRSVSWYQQTPGQGLQFLFEYFSETQRNKGNFPGRFSGRQFSNSRSEMNVSTLELGDSALYLCASSLSQGARETQYFGPGTRLLVL.

The chain joins TRBV27 to TRBJ2-1; 10 nucleotides align to TRBD2. J lost 4 bases, V lost 2 bases, and 5 bases had no gene match. In germline, CDR1 is MNHEY, CDR2 SMNVEV (reference sequence). CDR3 length: 16 amino acids. The CDR3: CASSLPVAGGYNEQFF. CDR3 nucleotides: TGTGCCAGCAGTTTACCCGTAGCGGGGGGATACAATGAGCAGTTCTTC.

This clonotype was seen ten or more times. The chain employs TRBV20-1 and TRBJ2-7, with D maybe TRBD1 (5 bases). CDR1 and CDR2 from the germline V gene are DFQATT and SNEGSKA (reference sequence). V lost 6 bases and J lost 3, with 21 bases in between. CDR3 length: 15 residues. Written as DNA, the CDR3 is TGCAGTGCCAGGGCGCCAGACGGCGATTACTACGAGCAGTACTTC. As protein: CSARAPDGDYYEQYF.

The sample holds many counts of this clonotype. V gene TRBV12-3 or TRBV12-4 combines with J gene TRBJ2-5; D not resolved. Trimming removed 2 bases from V and 5 bases from J, with 9 bases in between. CDR3 length equals 13 residues. CDR3 protein: CASSLFMGETQYF. The CDR3 region has the DNA TGTGCCAGCAGTTTATTCATGGGGGAGACCCAGTACTTC.

At least ten counts were recorded for this clonotype. The chain carries TRBV28 and TRBJ2-1, with D unresolved. Trimming left V 3 bases short and J 0 bases short, with 18 bases between. The germline V gene has CDR1 MDHEN and CDR2 SYDVKM. The CDR3 spans 18 residues. The CDR3 DNA reads TGTGCCAGCAGTTTGGGTCTTCTCCACAGCAGCTCCTACAATGAGCAGTTCTTC. Encoded protein: CASSLGLLHSSSYNEQFF.

Comments on this clonotype: A read error may produce the germline difference seen at one junction end. V is TRBV6-2 or TRBV6-3 and J is TRBJ2-2; a possible D gene is TRBD1 (6 bases). Germline V gives CDR1 MNHEY, CDR2 SVGEGT. This CDR3 comprises 15 residues. CDR3 DNA: TGTGTCAGCAGTCCCGGGACAACGAACACCGGGGAGCTGTTTTTT. Residues: CVSSPGTTNTGELFF.